The text below deals with one T cell receptor (beta chain). The antigen is undetermined. The germline V gene has CDR1 MNHEY and CDR2 SVGEGT. The V gene end was trimmed by 6 bases and the J gene end by 1 base; junction bases not matched to a gene: 9. The CDR3 covers 15 residues. The record originates from a study of T-cell memory formation after mild COVID-19. Whole-study results and caveats: The finding that pre-infection memory included some responding clones suggested that cross-reactive memory joined. Contracting CD4+ clones sat mainly in CM and EM; CD8+ in EMRA. Clones contracting day 15 to 85 were balanced CD4/CD8; later expanders leaned CD4+.

5'RACE with constant-segment primers yielded barcoded, UMI-tagged TCR alpha and TCR beta cDNA libraries. TCRdb analysed the 5' RACE reads with MiXCR anew, one entry per CDR3 protein. Seen here are over 500,000 distinct CDR3 sequences, 17% observed once, and the top ten hold around 8.1%. The rearrangement uses TRBV6-2 or TRBV6-3 and TRBJ2-7; 7 nucleotides agree with TRBD1. Input material: PBMCs or a T cell subset sorted from them (not recorded which). This clonotype was sampled from an adult woman who had mild COVID-19 (a few samples of this study predate the infection). Cell type and time point are not known. The CDR3 bases are TGTGCCAGCAGGCAGATCGGGACAGCTTCCTACGAGCAGTACTTC. As protein: CASRQIGTASYEQYF.